One TCR beta chain is described in this entry. What it binds is unknown. A modified ARM-PCR protocol with three rounds of nested PCR amplified TCRbeta. Via MiXCR, TCRdb re-called the multiplex PCR reads, giving one row per CDR3 protein. The sample carries around 120,000 distinct CDR3 sequences, 66% recorded once. The template was RNA from unsorted bulk tissue. Newly diagnosed lung cancer patients had thoracic surgery in China, August–November 2014, without prior chemotherapy. V dropped 0 bases and J dropped 3 bases, with 12 bases sitting between them. There are 14 residues in the CDR3. CDR1 DFQATT and CDR2 SNEGSKA come from the germline V gene (reference sequence). This entry belongs to a study of tumor and adjacent non-tumor tissue in lung cancer. Turning to the study itself: Each sample yielded roughly 4.2 million productive TCRbeta reads on average. Study-level points and caveats: Compared with tumor, normal lung showed significantly lower TCR diversity.

The sequenced sample was lung tumor tissue. The chain is built from TRBV20-1 and TRBJ2-7; D is uncertain. The TCR originated in a man aged 25 to 40 with non-small cell lung cancer. CDR3 protein: CSARDLTQYYEQYF. The CDR3 DNA is TGCAGTGCTAGAGATCTGACACAATACTACGAGCAGTACTTC.